A single sample gave rise to the 11 T cell receptor beta chains below, sequenced in a study of graft-versus-host responses after intestinal transplantation. Which antigens these TCRs recognize remains unknown. Sequencing used immunoSEQ multiplex PCR; TCRdb keeps in-frame clones, though not all of them. The sample contains around 110,000 clones, more than 80% of which appear only once. This sample comprised unstimulated CD4+ T cells sorted from spleen or lymph node cells, obtained before transplant. Receptors were obtained from a human donor who was the organ donor for an intestinal transplant.

This clone has just a few counts. This chain links TRBV5-4 with TRBJ1-3; no firm D call. Germline V gene sequence: CDR1 SGHNT, CDR2 YYREEE (reference sequence). The CDR3 totals 13 residues. V was clipped by 0 bases and J by 2 bases, with 3 bases between them. CDR3 in amino acids: CASSLGTGNTIYF. Written as DNA, the CDR3 is TGTGCCAGCAGCTTGGGGACTGGAAACACCATATATTTT.

The chain combines TRBV19 with TRBJ1-1, with a weak D call TRBD1 (6 bases). The length of the CDR3 is 14 residues. V lost 0 bases to trimming and J lost 7 bases, with 12 bases between them. CDR1 is LNHDA and CDR2 is SQIVND in the germline V gene (reference sequence). CDR3 nucleotides: TGTGCCAGTAGTATAGACAGGGGAGTGGTTGAAGCTTTCTTT. Residues: CASSIDRGVVEAFF.

The chain employs TRBV7-8 and TRBJ1-1, with 9 bases matching TRBD1. Losses at the gene ends were 5 bases for V and 5 bases for J; bases not matched to a gene: 12. The CDR3 loop spans 16 amino acids. Germline CDR1 SGHVS, CDR2 FQNEAQ. The CDR3 region has the DNA TGTGCCAGCAGCGGAAGGTCCGGGACAGGGAGGACTGAAGCTTTCTTT. Its translation is CASSGRSGTGRTEAFF.

The V and J genes are TRBV19 and TRBJ1-2; D unclear. CDR3 length: 15 amino acids. The V end was cut by 6 bases, the J end by 0 bases, with 14 bases between. Looked up from germline, CDR1 is LNHDA and CDR2 is SQIVND (reference sequence). CDR3 nucleotides: TGTGCCAGTAGATGGGATCTCAGGACTAACTATGGCTACACCTTC. It yields the protein CASRWDLRTNYGYTF.

The chain couples TRBV7-9 to TRBJ2-7; maybe TRBD2 (10 bases). The V end was cut by 2 bases, the J end by 5 bases, with 22 bases between. The germline gives CDR1 SEHNR, CDR2 FQNEAQ (reference sequence). The CDR3 runs 17 residues. CDR3 amino acids: CASSLPGQGSGRDEQYF. The CDR3 DNA reads as TGTGCCAGCAGCTTACCCGGACAGGGGAGCGGGAGGGACGAGCAGTACTTC.

This chain uses TRBV30 with TRBJ2-7; no clear D. Germline loops: CDR1 GTSNPN, CDR2 SVGIG (reference sequence). V was pared by 2 bases and J by 0 bases, with 5 bases between. The CDR3 length is 12 residues. This chain's CDR3 is CAWSRSSYEQYF. Written as DNA, the CDR3 is TGTGCCTGGAGTCGGAGCTCCTACGAGCAGTACTTC.

The chain links TRBV11-3 to TRBJ2-3, with a possible D match to TRBD2 (7 bases). Trimming pared 3 bases from V and 1 base from J, leaving 14 bases between. The germline CDR1 and CDR2 sequences are SGHNT and YENEEA. The CDR3 runs to 16 residues. The CDR3 bases are TGTGCCAGCAGCTTGATATGGGGGGGCGGCACAGATACGCAGTATTTT. This gives the protein CASSLIWGGGTDTQYF.

The chain is built from TRBV6-4 and TRBJ2-5; D is possibly TRBD1 or TRBD2 (5 bases each). The J call may be faulty, since TRBJ2-7 better matches the DNA end. The CDR3 contains 15 residues. Germline CDR1 is MRHNA and CDR2 is SNTAGT. CDR3 in DNA: TGTGCCAGCAGTTTAGGGGCCTCCGGGATCTACGAGCAGTACTTC. Translating it yields CASSLGASGIYEQYF.

CDR3 coding DNA: TGCGCCAGCAGTAGGTGGGGAAGCACAGATACGCAGTATTTT. Its protein is CASSRWGSTDTQYF. The rearrangement links TRBV5-1 to TRBJ2-3; D unresolved. Germline CDR1 reads SGHRS; CDR2 reads YFSETQ. Trimming stripped 5 bases from V and 0 bases from J, with 10 bases between. The CDR3 length is 14 residues.

J is TRBJ2-5 and V is TRBV7-9; D not certain. Germline assignment: CDR1 SEHNR and CDR2 FQNEAQ (reference sequence). Trimming took off 5 bases at V and 5 bases at J, with 9 bases between the two ends. The length of the CDR3 is 12 residues. This chain's CDR3 is CASSQLGETQYF. CDR3 nucleotides: TGTGCCAGCAGCCAACTCGGCGAGACCCAGTACTTC.

The chain recombines TRBV2 with TRBJ2-3; 10 nucleotides agree with TRBD2. After removal of 2 bases from V and 2 bases from J, the junction contained 1 base not matched to a gene. Looked up from germline, CDR1 is SNHLY and CDR2 is FYNNEI. The CDR3 runs to 15 residues. CDR3 protein: CASSELAGVTDTQYF. In DNA, the CDR3 is TGTGCCAGCAGTGAACTAGCGGGAGTCACAGATACGCAGTATTTT.